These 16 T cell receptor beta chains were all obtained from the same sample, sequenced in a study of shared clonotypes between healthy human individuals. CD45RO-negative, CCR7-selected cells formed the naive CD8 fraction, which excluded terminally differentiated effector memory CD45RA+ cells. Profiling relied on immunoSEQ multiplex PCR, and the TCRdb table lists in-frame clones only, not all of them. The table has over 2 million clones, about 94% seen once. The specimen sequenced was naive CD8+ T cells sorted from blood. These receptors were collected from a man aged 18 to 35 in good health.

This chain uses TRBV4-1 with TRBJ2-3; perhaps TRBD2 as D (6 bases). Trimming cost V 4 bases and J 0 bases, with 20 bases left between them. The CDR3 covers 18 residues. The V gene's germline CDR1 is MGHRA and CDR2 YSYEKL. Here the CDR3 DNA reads TGCGCCAGCAGCCGAGTGTCGGCAGCGGGTGCTAGCACAGATACGCAGTATTTT. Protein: CASSRVSAAGASTDTQYF.

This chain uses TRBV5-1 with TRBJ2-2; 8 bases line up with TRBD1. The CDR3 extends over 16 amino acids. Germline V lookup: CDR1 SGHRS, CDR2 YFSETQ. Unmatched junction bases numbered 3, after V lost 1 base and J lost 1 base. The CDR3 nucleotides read TGCGCCAGCAGCTTGTCCGGGACAGGGAACACCGGGGAGCTGTTTTTT. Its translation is CASSLSGTGNTGELFF.

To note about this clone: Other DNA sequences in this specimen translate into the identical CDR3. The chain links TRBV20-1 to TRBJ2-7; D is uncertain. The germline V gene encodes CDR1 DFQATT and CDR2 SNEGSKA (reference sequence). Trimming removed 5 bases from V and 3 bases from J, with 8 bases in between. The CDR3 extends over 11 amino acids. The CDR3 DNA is TGCAGTGCTGGGTGGGACTACGAGCAGTACTTC. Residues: CSAGWDYEQYF.

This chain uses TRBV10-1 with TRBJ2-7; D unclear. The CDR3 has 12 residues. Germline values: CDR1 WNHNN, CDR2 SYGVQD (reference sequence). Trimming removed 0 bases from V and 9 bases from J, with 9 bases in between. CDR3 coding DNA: TGCGCCAGCAGTGAGTCGAAGGTAGGGCAGTACTTC. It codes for CASSESKVGQYF.

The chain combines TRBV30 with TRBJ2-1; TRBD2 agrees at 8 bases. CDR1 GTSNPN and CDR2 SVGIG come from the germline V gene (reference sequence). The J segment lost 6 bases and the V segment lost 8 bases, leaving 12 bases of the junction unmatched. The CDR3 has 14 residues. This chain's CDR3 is CAGGGTRGFNEQFF. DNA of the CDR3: TGTGCCGGAGGTGGGACTAGGGGGTTCAATGAGCAGTTCTTC. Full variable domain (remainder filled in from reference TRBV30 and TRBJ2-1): SQTIHQWPATLVQPVGSPLSLECTVEGTSNPNLYWYRQAAGRGLQLLFYSVGIGQISSEVPQNLSASRPQDRQFILSSKKLLLSDSGFYLCAGGGTRGFNEQFFGPGTRLTVL.

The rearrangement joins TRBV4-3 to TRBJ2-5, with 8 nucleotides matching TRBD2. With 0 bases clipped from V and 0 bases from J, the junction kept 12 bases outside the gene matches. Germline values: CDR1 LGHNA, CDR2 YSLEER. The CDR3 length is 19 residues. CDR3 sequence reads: CASSQEPLLLAEHQETQYF. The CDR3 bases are TGCGCCAGCAGCCAAGAACCCCTCCTACTAGCGGAGCACCAAGAGACCCAGTACTTC.

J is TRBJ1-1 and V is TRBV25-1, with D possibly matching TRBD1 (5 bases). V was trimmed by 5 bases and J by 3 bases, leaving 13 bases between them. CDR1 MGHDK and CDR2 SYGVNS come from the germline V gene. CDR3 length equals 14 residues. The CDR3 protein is CASSPPGHYTEAFF. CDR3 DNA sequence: TGTGCCAGCAGTCCACCCGGACATTACACTGAAGCTTTCTTT. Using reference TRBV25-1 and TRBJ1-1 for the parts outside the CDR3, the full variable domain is EADIYQTPRYLVIGTGKKITLECSQTMGHDKMYWYQQDPGMELHLIHYSYGVNSTEKGDLSSESTVSRIRTEHFPLTLESARPSHTSQYLCASSPPGHYTEAFFGQGTRLTVV.

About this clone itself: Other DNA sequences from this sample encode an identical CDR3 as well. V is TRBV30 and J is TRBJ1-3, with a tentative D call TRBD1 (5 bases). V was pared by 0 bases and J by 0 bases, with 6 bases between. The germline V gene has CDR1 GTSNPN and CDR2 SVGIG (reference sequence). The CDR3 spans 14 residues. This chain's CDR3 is CAWSVDSSGNTIYF. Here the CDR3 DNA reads TGTGCCTGGAGTGTCGACAGCTCTGGAAACACCATATATTTT.

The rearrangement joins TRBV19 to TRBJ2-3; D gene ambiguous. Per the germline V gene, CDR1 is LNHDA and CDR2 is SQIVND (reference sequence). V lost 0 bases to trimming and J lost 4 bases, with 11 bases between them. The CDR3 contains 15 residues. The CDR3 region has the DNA TGTGCCAGTAGTATAGATCGGTACCTTTCAGATACGCAGTATTTT. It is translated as CASSIDRYLSDTQYF.

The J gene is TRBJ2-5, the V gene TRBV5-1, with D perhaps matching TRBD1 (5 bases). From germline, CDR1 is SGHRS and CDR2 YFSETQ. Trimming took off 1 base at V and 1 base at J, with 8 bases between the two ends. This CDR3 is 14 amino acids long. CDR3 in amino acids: CASSLLQAQETQYF. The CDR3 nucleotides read TGCGCCAGCAGCTTGTTACAGGCCCAAGAGACCCAGTACTTC.

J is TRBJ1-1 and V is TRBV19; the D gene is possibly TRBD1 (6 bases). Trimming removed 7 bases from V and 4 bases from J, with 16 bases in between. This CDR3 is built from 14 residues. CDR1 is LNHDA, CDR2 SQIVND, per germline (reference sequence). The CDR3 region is CASMIAGAGTEAFF. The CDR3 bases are TGTGCCAGTATGATTGCGGGGGCTGGCACTGAAGCTTTCTTT.

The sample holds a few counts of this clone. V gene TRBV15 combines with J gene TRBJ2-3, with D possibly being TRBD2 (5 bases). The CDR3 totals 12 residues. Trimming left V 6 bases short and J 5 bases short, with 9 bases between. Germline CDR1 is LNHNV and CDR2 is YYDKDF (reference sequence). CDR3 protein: CATRGELDTQYF. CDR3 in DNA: TGTGCCACCAGGGGAGAACTAGATACGCAGTATTTT. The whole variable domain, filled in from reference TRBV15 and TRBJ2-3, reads DAMVIQNPRYQVTQFGKPVTLSCSQTLNHNVMYWYQQKSSQAPKLLFHYYDKDFNNEADTPDNFQSRRPNTSFCFLDIRSPGLGDTAMYLCATRGELDTQYFGPGTRLTVL.

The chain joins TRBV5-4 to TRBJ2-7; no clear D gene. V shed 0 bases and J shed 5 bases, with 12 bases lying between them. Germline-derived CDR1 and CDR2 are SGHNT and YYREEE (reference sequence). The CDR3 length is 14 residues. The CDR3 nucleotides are TGTGCCAGCAGCTTGGAAAGGGAAAACGACGAGCAGTACTTC. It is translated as CASSLERENDEQYF. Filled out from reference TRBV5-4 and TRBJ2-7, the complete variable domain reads ETGVTQSPTHLIKTRGQQVTLRCSSQSGHNTVSWYQQALGQGPQFIFQYYREEENGRGNFPPRFSGLQFPNYSSELNVNALELDDSALYLCASSLERENDEQYFGPGTRLTVT.

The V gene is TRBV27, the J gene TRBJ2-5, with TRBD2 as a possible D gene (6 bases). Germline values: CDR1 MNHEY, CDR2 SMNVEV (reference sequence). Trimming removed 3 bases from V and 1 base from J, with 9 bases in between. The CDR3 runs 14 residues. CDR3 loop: CASSFGGFQETQYF. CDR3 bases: TGTGCCAGCAGTTTCGGGGGATTCCAAGAGACCCAGTACTTC.

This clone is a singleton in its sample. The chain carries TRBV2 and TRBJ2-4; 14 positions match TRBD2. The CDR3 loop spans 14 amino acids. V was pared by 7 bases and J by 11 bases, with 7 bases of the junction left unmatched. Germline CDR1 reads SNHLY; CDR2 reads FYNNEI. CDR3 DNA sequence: TGTGCCAGCACTGTGGGACTAGCGGGAGACGTTCAGTACTTC. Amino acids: CASTVGLAGDVQYF.

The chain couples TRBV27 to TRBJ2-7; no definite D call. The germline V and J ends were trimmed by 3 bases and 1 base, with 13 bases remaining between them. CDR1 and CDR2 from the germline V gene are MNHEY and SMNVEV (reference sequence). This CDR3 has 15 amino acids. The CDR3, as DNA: TGTGCCAGCAGTTTGGTAGGCCACCTTTCCTACGAGCAGTACTTC. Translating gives CASSLVGHLSYEQYF.